This T cell receptor (beta chain) was sequenced for a study of cytotoxic CD8 clonotypes in ibrutinib-treated CLL. Study-wide context: In all, roughly twelve patients were relapsed/refractory, some 14 were treatment-naive and roughly 18 were IGHV unmutated. Study-level findings and limits: T-cell clonality at baseline went above that of age-matched healthy donors and rose and fell with circulating CD8+ T-cell counts. Contraction or stability on treatment characterized the public clonotypes, which were uncommon.

V was shortened by 1 base and J by 11 bases, with 15 bases between the two germline ends. The CDR3 has 14 residues. Germline V CDR1 and CDR2: SGHAT, FQNNGV. Method: immunoSEQ multiplex PCR; TCRdb's copy keeps in-frame clones and lacks some. The sample yields more than 60,000 clones, roughly 85% seen once. Concerning this clone: The antigen remains unidentified.

The sample was PBMCs, taken after 24 months of ibrutinib treatment. This TCR was sampled from a human donor with chronic lymphocytic leukemia. This rearrangement joins TRBV11-2 to TRBJ1-3, with no clear D. The CDR3 loop reads CASSLVDRPIAIYF. CDR3 in DNA: TGTGCCAGCAGCTTAGTTGATAGGCCAATTGCCATATATTTT.